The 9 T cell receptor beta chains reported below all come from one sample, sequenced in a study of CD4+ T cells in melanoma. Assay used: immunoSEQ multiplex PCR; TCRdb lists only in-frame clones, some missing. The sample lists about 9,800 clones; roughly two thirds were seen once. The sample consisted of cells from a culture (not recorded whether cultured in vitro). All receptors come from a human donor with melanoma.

CDR3 bases: TGTGCCAGTAATCCGGGGGCCAACCGAAACACCGGGGAGCTGTTTTTT. Translating it yields CASNPGANRNTGELFF. The V and J genes are TRBV19 and TRBJ2-2; D could derive from TRBD1 or TRBD2 (6 bases each). The CDR3 totals 16 residues. Germline values: CDR1 LNHDA, CDR2 SQIVND (reference sequence). Trimming left V 7 bases short and J 2 bases short, with 17 bases between.

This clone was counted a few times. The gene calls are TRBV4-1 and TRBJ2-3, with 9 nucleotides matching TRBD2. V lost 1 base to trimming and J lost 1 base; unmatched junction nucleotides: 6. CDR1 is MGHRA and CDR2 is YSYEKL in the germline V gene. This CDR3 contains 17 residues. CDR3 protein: CASSQGGAGGGTDTQYF. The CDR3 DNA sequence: TGCGCCAGCAGCCAAGGGGGAGCGGGGGGCGGCACAGATACGCAGTATTTT.

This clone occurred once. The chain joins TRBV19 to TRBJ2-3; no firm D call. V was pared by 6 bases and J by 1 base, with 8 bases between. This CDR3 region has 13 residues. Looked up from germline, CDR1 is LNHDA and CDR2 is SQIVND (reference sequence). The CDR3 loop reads CASRTSGTDTQYF. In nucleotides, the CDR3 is TGTGCCAGTAGGACCTCAGGCACAGATACGCAGTATTTT.

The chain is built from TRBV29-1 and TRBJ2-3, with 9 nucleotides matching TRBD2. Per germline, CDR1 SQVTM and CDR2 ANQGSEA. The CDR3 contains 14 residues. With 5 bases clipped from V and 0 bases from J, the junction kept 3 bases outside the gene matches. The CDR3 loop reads CSVRLAASTDTQYF. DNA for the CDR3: TGCAGCGTTCGACTAGCGGCGAGCACAGATACGCAGTATTTT.

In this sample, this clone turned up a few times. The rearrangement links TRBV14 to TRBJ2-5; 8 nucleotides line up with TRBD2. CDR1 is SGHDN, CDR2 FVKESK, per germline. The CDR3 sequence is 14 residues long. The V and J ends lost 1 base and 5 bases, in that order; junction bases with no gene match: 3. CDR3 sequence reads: CASSQVRGGETQYF. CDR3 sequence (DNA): TGTGCCAGCAGCCAAGTTCGCGGGGGGGAGACCCAGTACTTC.

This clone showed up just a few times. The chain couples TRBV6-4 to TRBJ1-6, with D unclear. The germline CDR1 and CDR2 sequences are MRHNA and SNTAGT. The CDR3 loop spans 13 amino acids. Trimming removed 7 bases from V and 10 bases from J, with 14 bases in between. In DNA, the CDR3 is TGTGCCAGCAAACTGGAGGGCAGGTCACCCCTCCACTTT. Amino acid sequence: CASKLEGRSPLHF.

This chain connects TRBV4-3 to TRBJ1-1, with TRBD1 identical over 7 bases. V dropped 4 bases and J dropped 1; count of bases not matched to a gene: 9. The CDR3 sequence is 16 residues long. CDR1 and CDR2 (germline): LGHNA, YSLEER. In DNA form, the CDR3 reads TGCGCCAGCAGCCGCGGGACCGGGACAGCGAACACTGAAGCTTTCTTT. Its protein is CASSRGTGTANTEAFF.

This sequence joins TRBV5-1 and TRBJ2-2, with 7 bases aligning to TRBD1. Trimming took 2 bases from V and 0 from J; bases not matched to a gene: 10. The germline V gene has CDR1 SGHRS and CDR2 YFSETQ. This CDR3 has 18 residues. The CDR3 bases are TGCGCCAGCAGCTTTCTTGAGACAGGGATATCGAACACCGGGGAGCTGTTTTTT. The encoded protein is CASSFLETGISNTGELFF.

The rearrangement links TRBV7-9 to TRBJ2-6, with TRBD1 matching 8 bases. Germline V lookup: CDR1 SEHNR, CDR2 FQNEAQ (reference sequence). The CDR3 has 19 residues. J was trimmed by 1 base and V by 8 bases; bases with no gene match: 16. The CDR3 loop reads CASGPPWTGTLSGANVLTF. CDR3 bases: TGTGCCAGCGGACCCCCATGGACAGGGACCTTATCTGGGGCCAACGTCCTGACTTTC.